This TCR beta chain comes out of a study of blood T cell repertoires in COVID-19. At the level of the study: There were acute and convalescent COVID-19 samples, and they came from the United States, Italy and Spain. Sources were T cells, B-cell-depleted T cells, or PBMCs; the material itself was cDNA or gDNA.

The table came from immunoSEQ multiplex PCR; TCRdb's copy has only in-frame clones and leaves some out. This table has about 160,000 clones, less than 85% appearing once. V trimming: 6 bases; J trimming: 0 bases; junction bases outside the gene matches: 13. Germline V gene sequence: CDR1 SGHTA, CDR2 FQGTGA. CDR3 length equals 19 residues. The TCR sequence derives from a human donor with acute or convalescent COVID-19. The donor label of this sample is uncertain. Material: peripheral blood. The chain joins TRBV7-3 to TRBJ2-6; 8 bases match TRBD1. CDR3 coding DNA: TGTGCCAGCAGATCTAATGGACAGGGAGATTCCTCTGGGGCCAACGTCCTGACTTTC. This translates into CASRSNGQGDSSGANVLTF. The full variable domain, with the rest looked up from reference TRBV7-3 and TRBJ2-6, is GAGVSQTPSNKVTEKGKYVELRCDPISGHTALYWYRQSLGQGPEFLIYFQGTGAADDSGLPNDRFFAVRPEGSVSTLKIQRTERGDSAVYLCASRSNGQGDSSGANVLTFGAGSRLTVL.